This TCR beta chain was identified in a study of blood T cells in healthy people across ages. The CDR3 has 14 amino acids. Trimming removed 3 bases at V and 4 bases at J, with 10 bases between. In germline, CDR1 is ENHRY, CDR2 SYGVKD. Together with a sample-barcoded 5' primer, a J-beta primer mix was included in a second PCR lasting about 6 to 11 cycles. TCRdb reanalysed the 5' RACE reads using MiXCR and keeps one entry per CDR3 protein. The table lists around 990,000 distinct CDR3 sequences, about 23% of them singletons. These data also formed part of another study, on T cells of mothers and their children.

The V gene is TRBV10-3, the J gene TRBJ1-5; D remains unclear. This receptor was identified in a girl between 2 and 10 years old in good health. Sequencing input: blood. CDR3 residues: CAISEKGENQPQHF. In nucleotides, the CDR3 is TGTGCCATCAGTGAAAAGGGAGAGAATCAGCCCCAGCATTTT.